Below, one TCR beta chain is given with its context. V was pared by 0 bases and J by 4 bases, with 9 bases between. The CDR3 covers 14 residues. The data originate from a study of blood T cell repertoires in COVID-19. Clones were sequenced by immunoSEQ multiplex PCR, and TCRdb holds only the in-frame ones, with some missing. The data hold under 250,000 clones, with about 90% observed a single time. The material sequenced was peripheral blood. This sequence joins TRBV23-1 and TRBJ1-2; no firm D call. TRBV23-1 is classed as an ORF, of uncertain function. This clonotype originated in a man between 60 and 70 years old with acute or convalescent COVID-19. CDR3 in DNA: TGCGCCAGCAGTCAATCAGGAGGGTCCTATGGCTACACCTTC. This translates into CASSQSGGSYGYTF.